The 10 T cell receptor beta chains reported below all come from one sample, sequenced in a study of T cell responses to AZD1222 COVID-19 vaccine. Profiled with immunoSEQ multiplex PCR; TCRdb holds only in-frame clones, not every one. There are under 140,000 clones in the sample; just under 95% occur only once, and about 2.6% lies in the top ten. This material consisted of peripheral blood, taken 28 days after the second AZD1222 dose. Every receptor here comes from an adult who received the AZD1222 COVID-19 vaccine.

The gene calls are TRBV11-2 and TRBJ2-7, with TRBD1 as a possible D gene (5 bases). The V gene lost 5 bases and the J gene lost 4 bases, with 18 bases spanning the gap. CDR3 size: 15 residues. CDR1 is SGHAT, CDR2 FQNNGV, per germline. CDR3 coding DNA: TGTGCCAGCAGCAGAGGCAGGGTTTCACGTTACGAGCAGTACTTC. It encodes CASSRGRVSRYEQYF.

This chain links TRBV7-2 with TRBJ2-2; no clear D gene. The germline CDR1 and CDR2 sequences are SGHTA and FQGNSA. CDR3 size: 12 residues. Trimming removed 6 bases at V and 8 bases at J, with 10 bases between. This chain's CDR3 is CASRITGGELFF. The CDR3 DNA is TGTGCCAGCAGGATTACTGGAGGGGAGCTGTTTTTT.

The CDR3 DNA follows: TGTGCCAGCAGTATGGGGACTTGGGCTGAAGCTTTCTTT. Protein sequence: CASSMGTWAEAFF. This chain connects TRBV6-5 to TRBJ1-1; D perhaps matches TRBD1 (5 bases). Trimming cost V 5 bases and J 6 bases, with 13 bases left between them. Germline values: CDR1 MNHEY, CDR2 SVGAGI. The CDR3 is 13 residues long.

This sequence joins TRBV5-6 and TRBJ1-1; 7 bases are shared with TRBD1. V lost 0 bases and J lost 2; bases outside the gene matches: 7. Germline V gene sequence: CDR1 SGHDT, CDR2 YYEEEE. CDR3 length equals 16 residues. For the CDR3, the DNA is TGTGCCAGCAGCTTGGGTAACAGGGGCTTAAACACTGAAGCTTTCTTT. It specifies CASSLGNRGLNTEAFF.

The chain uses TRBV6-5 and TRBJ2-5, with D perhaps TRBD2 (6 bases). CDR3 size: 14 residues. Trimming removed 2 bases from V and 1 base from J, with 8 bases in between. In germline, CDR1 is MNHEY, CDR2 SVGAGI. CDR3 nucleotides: TGTGCCAGCAGTTACCGGAGGGGCCAAGAGACCCAGTACTTC. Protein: CASSYRRGQETQYF.

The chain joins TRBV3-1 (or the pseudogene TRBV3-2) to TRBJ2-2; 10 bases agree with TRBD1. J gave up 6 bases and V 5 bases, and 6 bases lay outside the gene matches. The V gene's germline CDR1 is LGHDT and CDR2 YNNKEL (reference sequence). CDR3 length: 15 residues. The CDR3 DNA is TGTGCCAGCAGCGCGCGGGGACAGGGGTCCGGGGAGCTGTTTTTT. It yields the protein CASSARGQGSGELFF.

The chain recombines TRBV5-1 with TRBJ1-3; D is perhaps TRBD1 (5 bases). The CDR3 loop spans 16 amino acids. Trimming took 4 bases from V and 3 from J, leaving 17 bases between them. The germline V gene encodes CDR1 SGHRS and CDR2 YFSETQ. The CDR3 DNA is TGCGCCAGCAGCACCGGGGCTTTATTATTTGGAAACACCATATATTTT. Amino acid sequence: CASSTGALLFGNTIYF.

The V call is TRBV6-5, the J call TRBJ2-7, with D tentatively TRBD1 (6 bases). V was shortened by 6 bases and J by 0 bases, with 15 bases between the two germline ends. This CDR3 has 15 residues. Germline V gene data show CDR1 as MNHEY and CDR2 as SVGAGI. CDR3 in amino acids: CASRLGAVNSYEQYF. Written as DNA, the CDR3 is TGTGCCAGCAGGTTGGGGGCAGTCAACTCCTACGAGCAGTACTTC.

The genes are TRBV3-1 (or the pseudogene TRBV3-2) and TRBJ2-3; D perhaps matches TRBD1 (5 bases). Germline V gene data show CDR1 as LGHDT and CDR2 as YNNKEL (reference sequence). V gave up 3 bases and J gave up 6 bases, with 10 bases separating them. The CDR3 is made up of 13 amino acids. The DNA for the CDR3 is TGTGCCAGCAGCCATGCACCAGGGGATACGCAGTATTTT. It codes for CASSHAPGDTQYF.

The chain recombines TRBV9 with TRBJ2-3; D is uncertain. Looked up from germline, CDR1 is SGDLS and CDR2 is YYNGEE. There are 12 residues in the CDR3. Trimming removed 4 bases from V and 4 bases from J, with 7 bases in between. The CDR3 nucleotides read TGTGCCAGCAGCCCCGTGGCAGATACGCAGTATTTT. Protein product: CASSPVADTQYF.